This T cell receptor (beta chain) was recorded in a study of blood T cell repertoires in COVID-19. As processed by the authors: Scientists estimated how many nucleated cells there were by amplifying reference gene primers. Repertoires were generated with immunoSEQ multiplex PCR, while TCRdb's copy carries only in-frame clones and drops some. V and J calls and clone size are copied from that table; D and trimming were computed from the DNA. The table has 150,000 to 180,000 clones, about 88% seen once. The junction had 3 bases not matched to a gene; V was cut back by 2 bases and J by 5 bases. Germline V gives CDR1 SGDLS, CDR2 YYNGEE. The CDR3 runs 14 residues.

This clonotype originated in a man in his fifties who had recovered from COVID-19. The V call is TRBV9, the J call TRBJ2-5; TRBD1 matches 10 bases. The sample was PBMCs or T cells enriched from blood (not recorded which). CDR3 residues: CASSVGQGYETQYF. In nucleotides, the CDR3 is TGTGCCAGCAGCGTGGGACAGGGGTATGAGACCCAGTACTTC.